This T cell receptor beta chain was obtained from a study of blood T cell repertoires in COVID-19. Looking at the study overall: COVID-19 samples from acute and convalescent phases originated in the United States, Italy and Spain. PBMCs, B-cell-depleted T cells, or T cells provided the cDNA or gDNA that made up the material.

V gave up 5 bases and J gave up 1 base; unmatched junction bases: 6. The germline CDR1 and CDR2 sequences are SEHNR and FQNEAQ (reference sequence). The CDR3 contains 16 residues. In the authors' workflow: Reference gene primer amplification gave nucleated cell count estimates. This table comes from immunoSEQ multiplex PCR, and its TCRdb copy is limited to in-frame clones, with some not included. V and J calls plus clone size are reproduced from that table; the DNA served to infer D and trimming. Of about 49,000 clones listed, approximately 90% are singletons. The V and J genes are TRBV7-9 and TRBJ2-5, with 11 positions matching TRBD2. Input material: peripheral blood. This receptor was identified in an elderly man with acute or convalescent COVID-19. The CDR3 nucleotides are TGTGCCAGCAGCCTGACTAGCGGGGCCCCCCAAGAGACCCAGTACTTC. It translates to CASSLTSGAPQETQYF.